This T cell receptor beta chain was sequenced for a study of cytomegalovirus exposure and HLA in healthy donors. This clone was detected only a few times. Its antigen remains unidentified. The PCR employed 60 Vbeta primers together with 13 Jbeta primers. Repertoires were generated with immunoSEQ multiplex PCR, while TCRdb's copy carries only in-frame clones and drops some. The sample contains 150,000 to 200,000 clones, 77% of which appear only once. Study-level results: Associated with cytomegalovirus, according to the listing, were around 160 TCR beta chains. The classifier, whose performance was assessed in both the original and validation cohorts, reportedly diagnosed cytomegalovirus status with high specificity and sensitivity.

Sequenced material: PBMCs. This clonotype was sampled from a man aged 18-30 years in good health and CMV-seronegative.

The CDR3 region has the DNA TGTGCCAGCAGCTTAAAAGGGGGAGTCGCTCAAAATGAGCAGTTCTTC. It is translated as CASSLKGGVAQNEQFF. The chain recombines TRBV7-9 with TRBJ2-1; TRBD1 is a possible D gene (6 bases). The germline V and J ends were trimmed by 2 bases and 7 bases, with 18 bases remaining between them. Germline V CDR1 and CDR2: SEHNR, FQNEAQ (reference sequence). The CDR3 sequence is 16 residues long.